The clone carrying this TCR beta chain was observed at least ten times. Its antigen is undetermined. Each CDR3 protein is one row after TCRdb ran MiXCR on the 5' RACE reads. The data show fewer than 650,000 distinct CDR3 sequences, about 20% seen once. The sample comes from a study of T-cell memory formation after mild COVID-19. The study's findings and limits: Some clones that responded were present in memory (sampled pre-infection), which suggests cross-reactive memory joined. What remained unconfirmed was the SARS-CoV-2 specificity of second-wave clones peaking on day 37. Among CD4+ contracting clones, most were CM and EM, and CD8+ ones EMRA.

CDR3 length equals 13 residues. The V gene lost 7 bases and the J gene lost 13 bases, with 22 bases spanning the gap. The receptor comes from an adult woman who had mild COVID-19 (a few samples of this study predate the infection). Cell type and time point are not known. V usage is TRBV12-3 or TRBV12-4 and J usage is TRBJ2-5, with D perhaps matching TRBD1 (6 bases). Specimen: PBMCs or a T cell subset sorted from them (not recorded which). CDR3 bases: TGTGCCAGCACCGTCTCAGGGGCGGCAGGGATGTACTTC. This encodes CASTVSGAAGMYF.